One sample yielded the 20 T cell receptor beta chains listed below, sequenced in a study of molecular identifiers for immune sequencing clone quantification. TCRdb ran MiXCR on the PCR reads and lists one entry per CDR3 protein. The sample has 40,000 to 45,000 distinct CDR3 sequences; nearly 25% are singletons. Input material: naive CD8+ T cells from blood, with Jurkat cell RNA spiked in. Stated subset: FACS-sorted CD8+CD4-CCR7+CD45RA+ naive T cells. The receptor source for this set is a human donor in good health. Some libraries in this study had Jurkat cell RNA spiked in.

This clonotype has ten or more counts. The chain uses TRBV25-1 and TRBJ2-6; D remains ambiguous. Germline CDR1 is MGHDK and CDR2 is SYGVNS. V dropped 10 bases and J dropped 0 bases, with 13 bases sitting between them. There are 15 residues in the CDR3. For the CDR3, the DNA is TGTGCCACCAGAAAAGACGGCTCTGGGGCCAACGTCCTGACTTTC. This sequence encodes CATRKDGSGANVLTF. The variable domain in full, with the rest retrieved from reference TRBV25-1 and TRBJ2-6, is EADIYQTPRYLVIGTGKKITLECSQTMGHDKMYWYQQDPGMELHLIHYSYGVNSTEKGDLSSESTVSRIRTEHFPLTLESARPSHTSQYLCATRKDGSGANVLTFGAGSRLTVL.

This sequence joins TRBV15 and TRBJ2-1; TRBD2 matches 8 bases. CDR1 LNHNV and CDR2 YYDKDF come from the germline V gene (reference sequence). V shed 9 bases, J shed 9 bases, and the junction held 4 bases outside the gene matches. The CDR3 has 11 amino acids. This CDR3 reads CATKSGSEQFF. The DNA for the CDR3 is TGTGCCACGAAGAGCGGGAGTGAGCAGTTCTTC. The full variable domain, in which reference TRBV15 and TRBJ2-1 provide the parts outside the CDR3, is DAMVIQNPRYQVTQFGKPVTLSCSQTLNHNVMYWYQQKSSQAPKLLFHYYDKDFNNEADTPDNFQSRRPNTSFCFLDIRSPGLGDTAMYLCATKSGSEQFFGPGTRLTVL.

This clonotype was seen at least ten times. This chain uses TRBV7-6 with TRBJ1-1; D is undetermined. This CDR3 has 13 amino acids. V was shortened by 8 bases and J by 1 base, with 11 bases between the two germline ends. CDR1 SGHVS and CDR2 FNYEAQ come from the germline V gene. CDR3 in amino acids: CASAGWENTEAFF. CDR3 coding DNA: TGTGCCAGCGCTGGGTGGGAGAACACTGAAGCTTTCTTT.

This clonotype came up once. One end of the junction fails to match germline, which may point to a read error. The V gene is TRBV3-1, the J gene TRBJ2-2; unclear D gene. The germline V gene encodes CDR1 LGHDT and CDR2 YNNKEL (reference sequence). The CDR3 loop spans 16 amino acids. The CDR3 here is CGSSQDSLASTGELFF. CDR3 nucleotides: TGTGGCAGCAGCCAAGATAGCCTGGCCAGCACCGGGGAGCTGTTTTTT. The whole variable domain, remainder taken from reference TRBV3-1 and TRBJ2-2, is DTAVSQTPKYLVTQMGNDKSIKCEQNLGHDTMYWYKQDSKKFLKIMFSYNNKELIINETVPNRFSPKSPDKAHLNLHINSLELGDSAVYFCGSSQDSLASTGELFFGEGSRLTVL.

Remarks on this clonotype: A much more abundant neighbour one base away suggests this may be a read error. The chain carries TRBV7-9 and TRBJ2-7, with a tentative D call TRBD2 (6 bases). Germline V gene lookup returns CDR1 SEHNR and CDR2 FQNEAQ (reference sequence). The CDR3 consists of 17 residues. The CDR3 loop reads CASSLDPGGRGSYEQCF. CDR3 DNA sequence: TGTGCCAGCAGCTTAGACCCAGGAGGGCGTGGATCCTACGAGCAGTGCTTC.

In its sample, this clonotype ranks as medium-sized (0.01 to 0.1%). This sequence joins TRBV29-1 and TRBJ2-7; D ambiguous. CDR3 length equals 13 residues. V lost 6 bases and J lost 1, with 13 bases in between. Germline V gives CDR1 SQVTM, CDR2 ANQGSEA. CDR3 loop: CSVSQALSYEQYF. The CDR3 DNA reads as TGCAGCGTGTCCCAGGCCCTTTCCTACGAGCAGTACTTC.

This clonotype was observed many times. This chain connects TRBV29-1 to TRBJ2-7; TRBD2 agrees at 8 bases. The CDR3 loop spans 12 amino acids. Per the germline V gene, CDR1 is SQVTM and CDR2 is ANQGSEA. With 2 bases clipped from V and 3 bases from J, the junction kept 0 bases outside the gene matches. This CDR3 is CSVELAGYEQYF. The CDR3, as DNA: TGCAGCGTTGAACTAGCGGGCTACGAGCAGTACTTC.

This clonotype was detected ten times or more. The gene calls are TRBV12-3 or TRBV12-4 and TRBJ2-3; TRBD2 matches 10 bases. The CDR3 has 18 amino acids. V lost 3 bases, J lost 0 bases, and 9 bases stayed unmatched. CDR3 DNA: TGTGCCAGCAGTTTTAATCCCGGACTAGCGGTGAGCACAGATACGCAGTATTTT. Amino acids: CASSFNPGLAVSTDTQYF.

This clonotype was seen ten or more times. V and J are TRBV7-9 and TRBJ2-3; D uncertain. The CDR3 sequence is 11 residues long. Germline V gene sequence: CDR1 SEHNR, CDR2 FQNEAQ (reference sequence). V dropped 5 bases and J dropped 5 bases, with 5 bases sitting between them. In nucleotides, the CDR3 is TGTGCCAGCAGCCTCAGAGATACGCAGTATTTT. It is translated as CASSLRDTQYF.

The J gene is TRBJ2-1, the V gene TRBV7-8; D not resolved. The germline V gene encodes CDR1 SGHVS and CDR2 FQNEAQ. This CDR3 spans 15 amino acids. V lost 5 bases and J lost 4, with 15 bases in between. In nucleotides, the CDR3 is TGTGCCAGCAGCCCGAGCCGGAACCCATACAATGAGCAGTTCTTC. Protein sequence: CASSPSRNPYNEQFF.

On this clonotype itself: Being one base from a much bigger clone, this may be a read error. The V gene is TRBV2, the J gene TRBJ2-7; 7 bases are a match to TRBD1. Per germline, CDR1 SNHLY and CDR2 FYNNEI. The CDR3 totals 15 residues. CDR3: CARSADRAYSYEQYF. The CDR3 region has the DNA TGTGCCCGCAGTGCAGACAGGGCTTACTCCTACGAGCAGTACTTC. The complete variable domain, with remaining parts taken from reference TRBV2 and TRBJ2-7, reads EPEVTQTPSHQVTQMGQEVILRCVPISNHLYFYWYRQILGQKVEFLVSFYNNEISEKSEIFDDQFSVERPDGSNFTLKIRSTKLEDSAMYFCARSADRAYSYEQYFGPGTRLTVT.

This clonotype has only a few counts. This rearrangement joins TRBV19 to TRBJ2-2; D gene unclear. This CDR3 contains 16 residues. The V gene lost 2 bases and the J gene lost 2 bases, with 12 bases spanning the gap. CDR1 LNHDA and CDR2 SQIVND come from the germline V gene (reference sequence). In DNA form, the CDR3 reads TGTGCCAGTAGTATATATACCAGGAGTAACACCGGGGAGCTGTTTTTT. Protein product: CASSIYTRSNTGELFF.

This clonotype was picked up many times. The V and J genes are TRBV7-9 and TRBJ1-1, with 11 bases fitting TRBD1. The CDR3 length is 15 residues. Trimming cost V 5 bases and J 5 bases; bases outside gene matches: 7. Germline V gives CDR1 SEHNR, CDR2 FQNEAQ (reference sequence). CDR3 sequence: CASSQGQGARTEAFF. The DNA of the CDR3 is TGTGCCAGCAGCCAAGGACAGGGGGCGCGAACTGAAGCTTTCTTT.

This clonotype was seen repeatedly, ten times or more. The V gene is TRBV3-1, the J gene TRBJ2-3; D remains unclear. Germline CDR1 is LGHDT and CDR2 is YNNKEL (reference sequence). The germline V and J ends were trimmed by 2 bases and 5 bases, with 11 bases remaining between them. The CDR3 has 14 amino acids. CDR3 sequence: CASSQSTTVDTQYF. The CDR3 nucleotides read TGTGCCAGCAGCCAATCCACTACCGTAGATACGCAGTATTTT.

In its sample, this clonotype was seen many times. V gene TRBV28 combines with J gene TRBJ2-7; 10 bases are shared with TRBD2. This CDR3 has 16 amino acids. Germline-derived CDR1 and CDR2 are MDHEN and SYDVKM. V gave up 10 bases and J gave up 4 bases; unmatched junction bases: 16. The CDR3 DNA is TGTGCCATTCAGAGCGGGAGGGCCGGAAAAGGGTACGAGCAGTACTTC. Residues: CAIQSGRAGKGYEQYF.

V usage is TRBV12-3 or TRBV12-4 and J usage is TRBJ2-7, with 7 bases fitting TRBD2. V was clipped by 3 bases and J by 3 bases; unmatched bases: 5. The CDR3 is 14 residues long. Here the CDR3 DNA reads TGTGCCAGCAGTTTGTCTGGGACTAACTACGAGCAGTACTTC. It specifies CASSLSGTNYEQYF.

There are a few counts of this clonotype. Being one base from a much bigger clone, this may be a read error. This sequence joins TRBV6-1 and TRBJ2-7; D perhaps matches TRBD2 (6 bases). From germline, CDR1 is MNHNS and CDR2 SASEGT. Trimming removed 7 bases at V and 3 bases at J, with 13 bases between. The CDR3 totals 13 residues. The CDR3 DNA is TGTGCCAGCACGTGGGGGGTCATCTACGAGCAGTACTTC. Its translation is CASTWGVIYEQYF.

This clonotype was recorded a few times. This rearrangement joins TRBV21-1 to TRBJ2-7; the DNA was not compared with TRBD1, the D call given in the table. TRBV21-1 is annotated as a pseudogene. The CDR3 extends over 14 amino acids. The CDR3 DNA sequence: TGTGCCAGCAGTTCCCGGGACAGGGTGCACGAGCAGTACTTC. Protein: CASSSRDRVHEQYF.

V gene TRBV7-9 combines with J gene TRBJ2-1; D ambiguous. In germline, CDR1 is SEHNR, CDR2 FQNEAQ (reference sequence). V was pared by 5 bases and J by 4 bases, with 15 bases between. CDR3 length equals 15 residues. Written as DNA, the CDR3 is TGTGCCAGCAGCACCACTATCCGACTTTACAATGAGCAGTTCTTC. Translated: CASSTTIRLYNEQFF.

This clonotype was seen many times. The chain employs TRBV28 and TRBJ1-2, with TRBD1 as a possible D gene (6 bases). The germline V gene has CDR1 MDHEN and CDR2 SYDVKM. The germline V and J ends were trimmed by 5 bases and 2 bases, with 15 bases remaining between them. The CDR3 contains 15 residues. CDR3 nucleotide sequence: TGTGCCAGCAGTCGTGCCGGACAGAGAAACTATGGCTACACCTTC. Its translation is CASSRAGQRNYGYTF.